This TCR beta chain derives from a study of blood T cell repertoires in COVID-19. Study at large: The study drew acute and convalescent COVID-19 samples from the United States, Italy and Spain. PBMCs, B-cell-depleted T cells, or T cells were the source of the cDNA or gDNA that made up the material.

In terms of age and location, participants ranged from roughly 18 to 95 years and lived in about two dozen US areas. As processed by the authors: For nucleated cells, counts were estimated from reference gene primer amplification. Profiled with immunoSEQ multiplex PCR; TCRdb holds only in-frame clones, not every one. Clone size and V and J calls were adopted from that table, with D and trimming inferred from the DNA. Of roughly 430,000 clones in the sample, roughly 87% were seen once. The source is a woman aged 40 to 50 with acute COVID-19. Sequenced sample: PBMCs or T cells enriched from blood (not recorded which).

CDR3 DNA: TGTGCCACCAGCGGCCGACAGTGGCGCAATGAGCAGTTCTTC. Translation: CATSGRQWRNEQFF. The chain has TRBV15 and TRBJ2-1; TRBD1 might be the D (5 bases). V was cut by 5 bases and J by 6 bases, with 14 bases left in between. The length of the CDR3 is 14 residues. Germline CDR1 and CDR2: LNHNV and YYDKDF (reference sequence).